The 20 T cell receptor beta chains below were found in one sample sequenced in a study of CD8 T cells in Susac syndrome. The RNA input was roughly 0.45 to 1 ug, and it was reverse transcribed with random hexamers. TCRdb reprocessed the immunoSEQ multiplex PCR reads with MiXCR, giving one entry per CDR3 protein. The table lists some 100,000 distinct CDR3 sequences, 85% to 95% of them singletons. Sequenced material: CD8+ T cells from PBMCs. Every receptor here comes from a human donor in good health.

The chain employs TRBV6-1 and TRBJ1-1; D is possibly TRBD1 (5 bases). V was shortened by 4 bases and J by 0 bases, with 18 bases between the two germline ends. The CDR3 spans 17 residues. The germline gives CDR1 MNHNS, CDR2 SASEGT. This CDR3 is CASSASGRMILNTEAFF. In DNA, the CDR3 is TGTGCCAGCAGTGCGTCGGGACGGATGATACTGAACACTGAAGCTTTCTTT.

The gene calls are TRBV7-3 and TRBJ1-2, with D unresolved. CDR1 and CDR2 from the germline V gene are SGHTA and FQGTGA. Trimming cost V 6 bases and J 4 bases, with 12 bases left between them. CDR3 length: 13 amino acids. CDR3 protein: CASRLDGVYGYTF. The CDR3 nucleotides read TGTGCCAGCAGACTCGACGGAGTCTATGGCTACACCTTC.

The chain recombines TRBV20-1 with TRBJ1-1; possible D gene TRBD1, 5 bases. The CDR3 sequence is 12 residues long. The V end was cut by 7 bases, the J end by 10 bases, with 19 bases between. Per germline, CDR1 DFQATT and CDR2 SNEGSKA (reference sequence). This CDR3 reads CSETTVPAGAFF. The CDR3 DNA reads TGCAGTGAAACGACAGTCCCCGCGGGAGCTTTCTTT.

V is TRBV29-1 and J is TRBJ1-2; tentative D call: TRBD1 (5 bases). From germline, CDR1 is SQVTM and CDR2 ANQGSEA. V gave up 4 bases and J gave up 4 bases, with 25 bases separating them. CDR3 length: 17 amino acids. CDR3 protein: CSVVLESRPAGGYGYTF. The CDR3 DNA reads TGCAGCGTTGTATTGGAGTCCAGACCGGCCGGGGGCTATGGCTACACCTTC.

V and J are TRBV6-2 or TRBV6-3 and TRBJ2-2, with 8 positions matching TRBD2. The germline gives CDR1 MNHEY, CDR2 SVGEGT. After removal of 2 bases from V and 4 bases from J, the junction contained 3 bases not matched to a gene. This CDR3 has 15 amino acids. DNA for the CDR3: TGTGCCAGCAGTTACGCTAGCGGGCGCACCGGGGAGCTGTTTTTT. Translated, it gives CASSYASGRTGELFF.

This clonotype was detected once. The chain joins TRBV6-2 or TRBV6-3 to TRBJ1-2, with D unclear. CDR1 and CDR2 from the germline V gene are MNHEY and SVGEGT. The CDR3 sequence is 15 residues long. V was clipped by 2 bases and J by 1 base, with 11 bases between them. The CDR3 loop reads CASSYRSAVNYGYTF. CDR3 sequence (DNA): TGTGCCAGCAGTTACCGGTCAGCTGTTAACTATGGCTACACCTTC.

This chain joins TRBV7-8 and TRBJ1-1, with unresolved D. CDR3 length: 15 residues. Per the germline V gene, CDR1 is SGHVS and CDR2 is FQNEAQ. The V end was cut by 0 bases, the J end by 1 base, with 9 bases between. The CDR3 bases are TGTGCCAGCAGCTTAGCCCGACGGGGGAACACTGAAGCTTTCTTT. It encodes CASSLARRGNTEAFF.

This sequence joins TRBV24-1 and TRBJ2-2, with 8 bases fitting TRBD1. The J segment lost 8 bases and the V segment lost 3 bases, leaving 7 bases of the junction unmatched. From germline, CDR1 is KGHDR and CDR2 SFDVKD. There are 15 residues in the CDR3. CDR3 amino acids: CATSDPGQGLGELFF. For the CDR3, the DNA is TGTGCCACCAGTGATCCCGGACAGGGCTTAGGGGAGCTGTTTTTT.

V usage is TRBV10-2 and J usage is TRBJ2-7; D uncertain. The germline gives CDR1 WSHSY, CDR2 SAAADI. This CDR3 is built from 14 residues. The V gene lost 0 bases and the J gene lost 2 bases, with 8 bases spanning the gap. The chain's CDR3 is CASSESIPPYEQYF. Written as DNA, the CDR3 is TGCGCCAGCAGTGAGTCGATACCGCCCTACGAGCAGTACTTC.

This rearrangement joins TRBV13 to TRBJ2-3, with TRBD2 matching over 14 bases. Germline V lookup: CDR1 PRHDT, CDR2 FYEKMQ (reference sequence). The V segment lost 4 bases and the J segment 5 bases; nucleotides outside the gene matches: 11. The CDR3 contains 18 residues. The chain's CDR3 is CASSSPSGLAGDRDTQYF. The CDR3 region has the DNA TGTGCCAGCAGCTCGCCCTCGGGACTAGCGGGAGACCGAGATACGCAGTATTTT.

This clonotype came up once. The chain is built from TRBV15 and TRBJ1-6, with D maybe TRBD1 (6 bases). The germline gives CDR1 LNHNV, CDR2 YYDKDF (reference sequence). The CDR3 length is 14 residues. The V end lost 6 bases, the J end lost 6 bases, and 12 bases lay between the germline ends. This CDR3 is CATSGGQVNSPLHF. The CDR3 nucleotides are TGTGCCACCAGTGGGGGGCAGGTTAATTCACCCCTCCACTTT.

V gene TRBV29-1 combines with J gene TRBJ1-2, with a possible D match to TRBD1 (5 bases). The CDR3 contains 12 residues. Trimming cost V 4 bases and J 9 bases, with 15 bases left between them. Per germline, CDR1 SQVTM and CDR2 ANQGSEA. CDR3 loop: CSVVRGPSSYTF. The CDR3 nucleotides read TGCAGCGTTGTTCGGGGCCCCTCGAGCTACACCTTC.

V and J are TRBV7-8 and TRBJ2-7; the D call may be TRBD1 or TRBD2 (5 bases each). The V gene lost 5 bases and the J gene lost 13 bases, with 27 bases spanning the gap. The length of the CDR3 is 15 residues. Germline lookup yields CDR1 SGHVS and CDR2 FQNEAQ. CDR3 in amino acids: CASSPTDGQRGNAYF. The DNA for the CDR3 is TGTGCCAGCAGCCCGACCGATGGACAAAGAGGGAATGCATACTTC.

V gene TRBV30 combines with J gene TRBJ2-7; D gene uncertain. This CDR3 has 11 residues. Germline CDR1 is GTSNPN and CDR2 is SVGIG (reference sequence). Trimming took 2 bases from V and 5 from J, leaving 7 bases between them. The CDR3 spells CAWSSRDEQYF. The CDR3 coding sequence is TGTGCCTGGAGTTCAAGGGACGAGCAGTACTTC.

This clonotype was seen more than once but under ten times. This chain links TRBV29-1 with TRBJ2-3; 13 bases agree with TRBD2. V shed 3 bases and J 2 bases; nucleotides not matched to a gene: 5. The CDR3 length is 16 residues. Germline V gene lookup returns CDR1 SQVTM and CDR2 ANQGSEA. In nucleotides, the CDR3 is TGCAGCGTTGAGACTAGCGGGAGGCCCGTCACAGATACGCAGTATTTT. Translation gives CSVETSGRPVTDTQYF.

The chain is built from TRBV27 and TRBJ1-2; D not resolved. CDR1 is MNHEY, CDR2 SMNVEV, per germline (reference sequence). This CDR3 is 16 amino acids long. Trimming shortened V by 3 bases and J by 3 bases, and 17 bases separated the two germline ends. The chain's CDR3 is CASSFISLGADYGYTF. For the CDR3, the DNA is TGTGCCAGCAGTTTTATATCGCTAGGAGCGGACTATGGCTACACCTTC.

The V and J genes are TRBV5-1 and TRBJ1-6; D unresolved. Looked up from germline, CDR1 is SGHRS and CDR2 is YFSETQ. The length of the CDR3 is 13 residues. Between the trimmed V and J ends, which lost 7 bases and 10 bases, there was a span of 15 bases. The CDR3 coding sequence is TGCGCCAGCGGTCTAGGGATGGAATCACCCCTCCACTTT. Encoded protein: CASGLGMESPLHF.

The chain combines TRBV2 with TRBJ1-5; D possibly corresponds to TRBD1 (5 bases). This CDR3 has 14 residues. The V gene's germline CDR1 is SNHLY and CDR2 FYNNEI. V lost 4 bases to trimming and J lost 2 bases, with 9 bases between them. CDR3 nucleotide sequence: TGTGCCAGCAGTGGGGACTTAGGCAATCAGCCCCAGCATTTT. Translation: CASSGDLGNQPQHF.

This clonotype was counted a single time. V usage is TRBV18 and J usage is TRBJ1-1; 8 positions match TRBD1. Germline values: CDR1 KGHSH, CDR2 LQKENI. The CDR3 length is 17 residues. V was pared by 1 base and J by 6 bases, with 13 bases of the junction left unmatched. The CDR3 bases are TGTGCCAGCTCACCACGGACAGGGACTAGGGAAAACCCTGAAGCTTTCTTT. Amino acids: CASSPRTGTRENPEAFF.

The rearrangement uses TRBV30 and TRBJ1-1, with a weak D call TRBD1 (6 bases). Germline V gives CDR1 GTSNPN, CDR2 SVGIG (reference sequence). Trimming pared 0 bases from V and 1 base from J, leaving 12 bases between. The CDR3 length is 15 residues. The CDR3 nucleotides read TGTGCCTGGAGTGTGATAGGGGGGGCGAACACTGAAGCTTTCTTT. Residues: CAWSVIGGANTEAFF.